This passage covers 5 T cell receptor beta chains from one sample sequenced in a study of radiotherapy plus CTLA-4 blockade in lung cancer (dated by TCRdb to 2017 to 2018). The library was obtained by the immunoSEQ multiplex PCR assay. TCRdb carries this immuneACCESS record with in-frame sequences only. Its versions omit some clonotypes, under half of them owing to an unresolved V gene in the studies checked, with the rest unexplained. The sample table shows some 90,000 clones, and 80% to 85% are seen once. More than 0.65% of the sample belongs to the ten largest clones. Material: peripheral blood, obtained from a patient treated with radiotherapy plus ipilimumab. The source is a human donor with non-small cell lung cancer who had stable disease on radiotherapy plus ipilimumab.

This clone was seen a handful of times. The genes are TRBV7-6 and TRBJ2-3; D may be TRBD2 (6 bases). The germline V gene has CDR1 SGHVS and CDR2 FNYEAQ. V was trimmed by 5 bases and J by 0 bases, leaving 18 bases between them. The CDR3 runs to 17 residues. CDR3 nucleotide sequence: TGTGCCAGCAGCACCCCGGAGGGCGGGAATAGCACAGATACGCAGTATTTT. This sequence encodes CASSTPEGGNSTDTQYF.

This chain joins TRBV7-9 and TRBJ1-6, with D uncertain. Trimming removed 8 bases from V and 6 bases from J, with 14 bases in between. Germline values: CDR1 SEHNR, CDR2 FQNEAQ (reference sequence). This CDR3 contains 14 residues. The CDR3 nucleotides read TGTGCCAGCTCCATCGCAAGATTTAATTCACCCCTCCACTTT. Translating gives CASSIARFNSPLHF.

The chain carries TRBV5-4 and TRBJ2-3; D ambiguous. This CDR3 is 14 amino acids long. Germline V gene sequence: CDR1 SGHNT, CDR2 YYREEE (reference sequence). Trimming removed 5 bases from V and 3 bases from J, with 13 bases in between. The CDR3 reads CASSSRLGTDTQYF. The DNA of the CDR3 is TGTGCCAGCAGTTCCCGGCTGGGGACAGATACGCAGTATTTT.

V and J are TRBV10-3 and TRBJ2-1; 8 nucleotides agree with TRBD2. The ends lost 6 bases at V and 9 bases at J; junction bases unmatched: 10. The CDR3 is 14 amino acids. Germline CDR1 reads ENHRY; CDR2 reads SYGVKD. In DNA form, the CDR3 reads TGTGCCATCAGAGGGGCGGGAGGTCCTGGTGAGCAGTTCTTC. Translating gives CAIRGAGGPGEQFF.

The gene calls are TRBV28 and TRBJ2-7; 9 positions match TRBD2. The V gene's germline CDR1 is MDHEN and CDR2 SYDVKM. CDR3 length: 13 residues. V shed 6 bases, J shed 5 bases, and the junction held 5 bases outside the gene matches. For the CDR3, the DNA is TGTGCCAGCAGGGGTAGCGGGAGAAACGAGCAGTACTTC. Encoded protein: CASRGSGRNEQYF.